These 12 T cell receptor beta chains originate from one sample sequenced in a study of blood T cell repertoires in COVID-19. TCRdb's table, derived via immunoSEQ multiplex PCR, lists solely in-frame clones and lacks some. The sample comprises approximately 180,000 clones, 88% of which are singletons, and roughly 5.5% rests with the top ten. Specimen: peripheral blood. These TCRs come from a man aged 35-49 years with active or convalescent COVID-19.

The rearrangement links TRBV10-3 to TRBJ1-2; D may be TRBD1 (6 bases). Per germline, CDR1 ENHRY and CDR2 SYGVKD. With 6 bases removed from V and 2 bases from J, the gap between germline ends came to 16 bases. This CDR3 comprises 15 residues. The CDR3 sequence: CAIRDTGFGNYGYTF. DNA of the CDR3: TGTGCCATCAGGGATACAGGGTTCGGAAACTATGGCTACACCTTC.

The CDR3 nucleotides are TGTGCCAGCAGCTTAGAGAGGTTATATGAAGCTTTCTTT. Translating gives CASSLERLYEAFF. The rearrangement joins TRBV7-2 to TRBJ1-1; D not resolved. Trimming stripped 1 base from V and 7 bases from J, with 10 bases between. The CDR3 has 13 amino acids. CDR1 SGHTA and CDR2 FQGNSA come from the germline V gene.

This clone is a singleton in its sample. The chain employs TRBV5-4 and TRBJ1-2, with D maybe TRBD1 (5 bases). The CDR3 spans 13 residues. V lost 4 bases and J lost 5, with 12 bases in between. Germline CDR1 SGHNT, CDR2 YYREEE (reference sequence). CDR3 amino acids: CASSPPGLYGYTF. The CDR3 nucleotides are TGTGCCAGCAGCCCACCAGGGCTTTATGGCTACACCTTC.

The V gene is TRBV12-5, the J gene TRBJ1-1; no reliable D call. The CDR3 extends over 13 amino acids. The ends were cut back, 6 bases at V and 1 base at J, with 9 bases in the middle. Germline CDR1 and CDR2: LGHNT and FRNRAP. DNA of the CDR3: TGTGCTAGTGGGTACGACAAGAACACTGAAGCTTTCTTT. Its protein is CASGYDKNTEAFF.

The V call is TRBV6-1, the J call TRBJ1-5; TRBD1 might be the D (6 bases). V lost 3 bases and J 2 bases, leaving 20 bases between the germline ends. Looked up from germline, CDR1 is MNHNS and CDR2 is SASEGT. CDR3 length equals 18 residues. The CDR3 sequence is CASSEWDMGRGGNQPQHF. The CDR3 nucleotides read TGTGCCAGCAGTGAGTGGGACATGGGTAGGGGTGGCAATCAGCCCCAGCATTTT.

V usage is TRBV19 and J usage is TRBJ2-5; 12 bases are a match to TRBD2. This CDR3 is built from 18 residues. The V gene end was trimmed by 4 bases and the J gene end by 1 base; junction bases not matched to a gene: 10. The germline V gene has CDR1 LNHDA and CDR2 SQIVND (reference sequence). CDR3 sequence (DNA): TGTGCCAGTAGTAATTTCGGGCCGACTAGCGGGGGCCAAGAGACCCAGTACTTC. This gives the protein CASSNFGPTSGGQETQYF.

This rearrangement joins TRBV27 to TRBJ2-7; 7 bases align to TRBD1. The length of the CDR3 is 18 residues. Germline V gene lookup returns CDR1 MNHEY and CDR2 SMNVEV (reference sequence). V lost 2 bases and J lost 0; bases outside the gene matches: 13. As DNA, the CDR3 is TGTGCCAGCAGTTTAGGTCTCCGGGACAGCTATAGCTCCTACGAGCAGTACTTC. As protein: CASSLGLRDSYSSYEQYF.

V and J are TRBV7-9 and TRBJ1-2; 7 bases line up with TRBD1. The CDR3 spans 13 residues. V lost 5 bases and J lost 2; bases outside the gene matches: 2. In germline, CDR1 is SEHNR, CDR2 FQNEAQ (reference sequence). CDR3: CASSPGQNYGYTF. The CDR3 nucleotides are TGTGCCAGCAGCCCGGGACAGAACTATGGCTACACCTTC.

The J gene is TRBJ2-7, the V gene TRBV14, with 7 bases fitting TRBD1. Germline CDR1 and CDR2: SGHDN and FVKESK. The V segment lost 4 bases and the J segment 7 bases; nucleotides outside the gene matches: 10. This CDR3 is 14 amino acids long. This chain's CDR3 is CASSRPGQSGEQYF. The CDR3 DNA sequence: TGTGCCAGCAGCCGTCCGGGACAGTCGGGGGAGCAGTACTTC.

The chain uses TRBV7-2 and TRBJ2-7, with D perhaps TRBD1 (6 bases). The CDR3 is 13 residues long. Per the germline V gene, CDR1 is SGHTA and CDR2 is FQGNSA. Trimming removed 5 bases from V and 2 bases from J, with 10 bases in between. DNA for the CDR3: TGTGCCAGCAGCCCTCGGACAGCCTACGAGCAGTACTTC. Translated, it gives CASSPRTAYEQYF. Filled out from reference TRBV7-2 and TRBJ2-7, the complete variable domain reads GAGVSQSPSNKVTEKGKDVELRCDPISGHTALYWYRQSLGQGLEFLIYFQGNSAPDKSGLPSDRFSAERTGGSVSTLTIQRTQQEDSAVYLCASSPRTAYEQYFGPGTRLTVT.

This chain joins TRBV28 and TRBJ1-5; D gene unclear. V lost 6 bases and J 1 base, leaving 10 bases between the germline ends. The CDR3 runs 14 residues. The germline gives CDR1 MDHEN, CDR2 SYDVKM. The chain's CDR3 is CASRPRLSNQPQHF. The CDR3 DNA reads TGTGCCAGCAGGCCCAGGTTGAGCAATCAGCCCCAGCATTTT.

V gene TRBV12-3 or TRBV12-4 combines with J gene TRBJ1-1; D not certain. Trimming cost V 3 bases and J 8 bases, with 13 bases left between them. The CDR3 has 13 residues. The CDR3 nucleotides are TGTGCCAGCAGTTTCGAACAGATAATCGAAGCTTTCTTT. It is translated as CASSFEQIIEAFF.